This TCR beta chain originates from a study of blood T cells in healthy people across ages (dated by TCRdb to about 2015). Turning to the overall study: In model experiments, roughly one uniquely barcoded TCR beta cDNA molecule per two T cells was captured by template switching. To track age-related changes in TCR beta repertoire diversity, the study relied on deep sequencing normalized with unique cDNA molecular identifiers. Donors were grouped into four age groups: young (average approximately 16 years), middle-aged (roughly 38), aged (around 56) and long-lived (about 89). To avoid experimental bias, donors of different ages were distributed randomly across sequencing lanes. For two donors (one aged 18 to 30 and one aged 80 or older), the study analyzed two additional independent replicas of 1 million unique cDNA reads from the same blood draw.

This clonotype was detected only a few times. Its antigen remains undetermined. No base-level quality is on record; no much larger clone is a single base apart. The library was produced with 5' RACE. TCRdb lists the instrument as Illumina HiSeq 2500. The second PCR ran for about 6 to 12 cycles and used a J-beta primer mix along with a sample-barcoded 5' primer. Each TCR beta cDNA molecule received a unique molecular identifier from a template-switch 5' adaptor carrying 12 random nucleotides. Each sample yielded at least 2.5 million CDR3-containing paired-end reads. First-strand cDNA was synthesized from all RNA with the Mint cDNA synthesis kit, primed by a TRBC-specific oligonucleotide. After uracil-DNA glycosylase treatment, a first 18-cycle PCR used universal primers M1SS and BC2_uni_R on all cDNA. As for the authors' bioinformatics: For normalization, 1 million high-quality reads, each with a distinct molecular identifier, were randomly selected from each sample. Instead of being binned into consensus sequences, reads that shared molecular identifiers were thrown out. MiTCR, with a Q25 quality threshold and the strictest error-elimination algorithm, was used for CDR3 identification, clonotype clustering and error correction. A nonparametric unseen species model with Euler transformation was used to estimate lower-bound total TCR beta diversity. Clones were called with MiXCR by TCRdb after fastp trimmed the public reads at Q25, and only in-frame beta chains were retained. Every entry covers one CDR3 protein and lists the most common genes and DNA from its rows. TCRdb's processing, not the study's, gives the V and J calls here. The sample profile shows about a million distinct CDR3 sequences; about 44% of them were found once. The top ten clonotypes cover around an eighth of the sample.

The CDR3 contains 13 residues, cysteine and phenylalanine counted. Solely the CDR3 DNA is kept, with 39 bases framed from the first base. For CDR1 and CDR2, the germline V gene (reference sequence) lists DFQATT and SNEGSKA. V is pared back by 7 bases and J by 5 bases, with 17 bases lying between the germline termini. The donors were some 36 Caucasian individuals from Russia, aged roughly 6 to 100 years, who were systemically healthy. Each donor gave 9 to 10 milliliters of peripheral blood, collected into EDTA-treated Vacutainer tubes. Ficoll-Paque density-gradient centrifugation was used to isolate PBMCs, with at least 6.5 million per sample. Total RNA was extracted from PBMCs with Trizol reagent, with at least 6 micrograms obtained per sample. The percentages of naive CD45RAhigh/CD27high T cells were determined by flow cytometry on a PBMC aliquot from every donor. Overall study outcomes, separate from this receptor: Because donor CMV infection status was unknown, age-related changes in expanded clonotypes were potentially confounded. A strong correlation was found between observed TCR beta diversity and the percentage of naive T cells measured by flow cytometry. Estimates of total diversity from one million sequenced T cells were regarded as lower bounds and underestimates. Bulk unsorted PBMC profiling prevented conclusive comparison of naive and antigen-experienced compartments. Observed TCR beta diversity per million T cells fell roughly linearly with age, and a significant reduction was already apparent by age roughly 40. Compared with the aged group, more naive CD4+ T cells, fewer expanded clones and increased TCR diversity were shown by the long-lived group, suggesting age selection.

The sequenced sample was blood. This TCR was sampled from a man under 40 in good health. This sequence uses TRBV20-1 and TRBJ2-5; TRBD1 could be the D gene, as 6 bases match. The CDR3 loop reads CSVQGHHGETQYF. The nucleotide sequence is given as TGCAGTGTTCAGGGACATCACGGGGAGACCCAGTACTTC.